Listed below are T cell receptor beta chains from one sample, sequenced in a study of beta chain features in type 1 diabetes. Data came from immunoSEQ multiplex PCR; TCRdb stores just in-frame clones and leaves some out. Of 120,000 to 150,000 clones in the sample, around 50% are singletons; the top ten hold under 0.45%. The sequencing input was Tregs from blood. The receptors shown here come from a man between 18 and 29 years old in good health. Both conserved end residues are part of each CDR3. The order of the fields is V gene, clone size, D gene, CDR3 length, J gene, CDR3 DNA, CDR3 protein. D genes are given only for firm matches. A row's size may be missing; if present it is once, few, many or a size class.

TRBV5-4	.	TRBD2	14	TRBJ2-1	TGTGCCAGCAGCTTGGTTCATGGCGGGGGTGAGCAGTTCTTC	CASSLVHGGGEQFF
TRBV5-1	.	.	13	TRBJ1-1	TGCGCCAGCAGCTTGAAGGGGTACACTGAAGCTTTCTTT	CASSLKGYTEAFF
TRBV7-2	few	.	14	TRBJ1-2	TGTGCCAGCCGGCGTCCCTCGCGGCTAGCTGGCTACACCTTC	CASRRPSRLAGYTF
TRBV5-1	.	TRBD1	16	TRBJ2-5	TGCGCCAGCAGCTTGGATACAGGGGGGCTCCAAGAGACCCAGTACTTC	CASSLDTGGLQETQYF
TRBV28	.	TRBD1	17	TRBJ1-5	TGTGCCAGCCGTCCCCTCCTTGGACAGGGTACTCGCCAGCCCCAGCATTTT	CASRPLLGQGTRQPQHF
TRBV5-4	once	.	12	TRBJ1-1	TGTGCCAGCAGCTTTCATAACACTGAAGCTTTCTTT	CASSFHNTEAFF
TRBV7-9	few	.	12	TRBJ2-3	TGTGCCAGCAGCGGAGGGGCAGATACGCAGTATTTT	CASSGGADTQYF
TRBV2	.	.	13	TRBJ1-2	TGTGCCAGCACTCTACCTCCGGGGTATGGCTACACCTTC	CASTLPPGYGYTF
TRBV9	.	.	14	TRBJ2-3	TGTGCCAGCAGCTTTAGCGGAGGCGCAGATACGCAGTATTTT	CASSFSGGADTQYF
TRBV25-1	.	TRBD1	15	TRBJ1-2	TGTGCCAGCAGTGAATCCGGGACAGGCCACTATGGCTACACCTTC	CASSESGTGHYGYTF
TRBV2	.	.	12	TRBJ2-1	TGTGCCAGCAGTCAACGTAGCAATGAGCAGTTCTTC	CASSQRSNEQFF
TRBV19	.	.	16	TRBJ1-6	TGTGCCAGTAGTATTTGGCGGAGCTCCTATAATTCACCCCTCCACTTT	CASSIWRSSYNSPLHF
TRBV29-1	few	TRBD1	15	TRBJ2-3	TGCAGCGTTGAAGGCCACAGGGGTGGCACAGATACGCAGTATTTT	CSVEGHRGGTDTQYF
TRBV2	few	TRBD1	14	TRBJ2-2	TGTGCCAGCAGTACTGGGACAGGGACCGGGGAGCTGTTTTTT	CASSTGTGTGELFF
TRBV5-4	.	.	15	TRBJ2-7	TGTGCCAGCAGCTTGGACACAGGGACCACCTACGAGCAGTACTTC	CASSLDTGTTYEQYF